Following are 9 T cell receptor beta chains from one sample sequenced in a study of T cell changes during pregnancy in multiple sclerosis. Generated by immunoSEQ multiplex PCR, the TCRdb table keeps only in-frame clones and is missing some. The table shows around 80,000 clones, with around 94% occurring only once. The material was peripheral blood, obtained in the second trimester of pregnancy. These receptors came from a female donor in good health, enrolled as a control in a pregnancy study.

The J gene is TRBJ2-7, the V gene TRBV27, with D perhaps TRBD1 (6 bases). Germline-derived CDR1 and CDR2 are MNHEY and SMNVEV (reference sequence). Trimming left V 4 bases short and J 1 base short, with 17 bases between. This CDR3 region has 16 residues. This CDR3 reads CASSWSLGAASYEQYF. The CDR3 DNA reads TGTGCCAGCAGTTGGTCTCTGGGGGCCGCTTCCTACGAGCAGTACTTC.

This chain links TRBV4-1 with TRBJ1-1; TRBD1 matches at 8 bases. Germline CDR1 is MGHRA and CDR2 is YSYEKL. This CDR3 has 15 residues. J was trimmed by 3 bases and V by 4 bases; bases with no gene match: 7. The CDR3 sequence is CASSRGQGEDTEAFF. The CDR3 nucleotides are TGCGCCAGCAGCCGAGGACAGGGAGAGGACACTGAAGCTTTCTTT.

The chain recombines TRBV18 with TRBJ2-2; D is uncertain. This CDR3 is built from 19 residues. Germline CDR1 is KGHSH and CDR2 is LQKENI. The V and J ends lost 4 bases and 2 bases respectively, with 23 bases between them. CDR3 amino acids: CASSLSLRGPSINTGELFF. In DNA, the CDR3 is TGTGCCAGCTCACTAAGCCTTAGAGGCCCCAGCATCAACACCGGGGAGCTGTTTTTT.

This chain links TRBV2 with TRBJ2-3; the D gene is possibly TRBD2 (7 bases). The CDR3 length is 15 residues. The ends were cut back, 8 bases at V and 2 bases at J, with 17 bases in the middle. Germline assignment: CDR1 SNHLY and CDR2 FYNNEI. The CDR3 reads CASGPLGGLTDTQYF. The CDR3 bases are TGTGCCAGCGGCCCGTTGGGGGGGCTCACAGATACGCAGTATTTT.

For the CDR3, the DNA is TGTGCCAGCAGTACTCCGGGACTAGCGTACACCGGGGAGCTGTTTTTT. Its protein product is CASSTPGLAYTGELFF. The V call is TRBV27, the J call TRBJ2-2, with 10 bases aligning to TRBD2. The CDR3 has 16 amino acids. Germline trimming cut 5 bases from V and 3 bases from J; bases unmatched to any gene: 6. CDR1 and CDR2 (germline): MNHEY, SMNVEV (reference sequence).

The J gene is TRBJ2-1, the V gene TRBV28; a possible D gene is TRBD1 (6 bases). Germline loops: CDR1 MDHEN, CDR2 SYDVKM. The CDR3 runs 15 residues. With 3 bases removed from V and 5 bases from J, the gap between germline ends came to 14 bases. In DNA form, the CDR3 reads TGTGCCAGCAGTTTTGGGGGCTTAACGGACAATGAGCAGTTCTTC. It translates to CASSFGGLTDNEQFF.

The rearrangement joins TRBV5-6 to TRBJ1-6; D not resolved. The CDR3 is 12 amino acids. Germline-derived CDR1 and CDR2 are SGHDT and YYEEEE. The V end lost 2 bases, the J end lost 9 bases, and 6 bases lay between the germline ends. Here the CDR3 reads CASSLEGSPLHF. The CDR3 DNA is TGTGCCAGCAGCTTAGAGGGTTCACCCCTCCACTTT.

The chain has TRBV4-1 and TRBJ2-7; 8 nucleotides match TRBD2. The germline gives CDR1 MGHRA, CDR2 YSYEKL. Germline trimming cut 1 base from V and 5 bases from J; bases unmatched to any gene: 7. The CDR3 runs to 15 residues. The CDR3 loop is CASSQGSGSGNEQYF. CDR3 bases: TGCGCCAGCAGCCAAGGCAGCGGGAGTGGTAACGAGCAGTACTTC.

The rearrangement uses TRBV7-2 and TRBJ2-7, with D perhaps matching TRBD2 (5 bases). Per the germline V gene, CDR1 is SGHTA and CDR2 is FQGNSA. This CDR3 is built from 13 residues. V lost 1 base and J lost 6, with 10 bases in between. The CDR3 here is CASSLERAREQYF. The CDR3 DNA follows: TGTGCCAGCAGCTTAGAGAGGGCTCGCGAGCAGTACTTC.